This T cell receptor beta chain was sequenced for a study of cytomegalovirus exposure and HLA in healthy donors. CDR1 and CDR2 from the germline V gene are SNHLY and FYNNEI. The CDR3 consists of 12 residues. Trimming at V came to 6 bases and at J to 4 bases, leaving 1 base not matched to a gene. The study, taken as a whole, reports: The sole available immune exposure information was CMV serostatus. Most of the TCR beta V segments (in an earlier analysis) were productive either about 90% or about 30% of the time. According to a later analysis, most TCR beta chains associated with CMV appeared HLA-restricted.

Turning to this clone: Its antigen is as yet unknown. Other DNA sequences in the sample encode the same CDR3.

The PCR made use of 60 Vbeta and 13 Jbeta primers. Assay used: immunoSEQ multiplex PCR; TCRdb lists only in-frame clones, some missing. Here the sample spans 60,000 to 75,000 clones, 80% to 90% being singletons. J is TRBJ2-7 and V is TRBV2, with TRBD1 matching 9 bases. The sample was PBMCs. The source is a woman in her 30s in good health and CMV-seropositive. This CDR3 reads CASRDRGYEQYF. The DNA of the CDR3 is TGTGCCAGCAGGGACAGGGGATACGAGCAGTACTTC.